Listed here is a single T cell receptor beta chain. The antigen remains unidentified. Healthy HIV-negative adults without recent acute infections or vaccinations served as donors. This entry belongs to a study of shared clonotypes between healthy human individuals. Study results and limitations: Few donors limited the genetic and exposure-history diversity represented.

Original processing methods: ImmunoSEQ only sent back junction sequences with no quality scores, so filtering was done differently. Data came from immunoSEQ multiplex PCR; TCRdb stores just in-frame clones and leaves some out. That table furnishes V, J and clone size, whereas the DNA furnished D and trimming. The table lists fewer than 3 million clones, about nine tenths of them singletons, with around 0.35% in the top ten. Sequencing input: naive CD4+ T cells from PBMCs. Described subset: CD45RA+ positively selected. This sequence originates from a man between 18 and 29 years old in good health. Some clones in this sample may be carry-over from other donors' samples.

In DNA, the CDR3 is TGTGCCAGCAGCTTAACGGGACAGGGGGACCAGCCCCAGCATTTT. It is translated as CASSLTGQGDQPQHF. The V and J genes are TRBV7-3 and TRBJ1-5; 11 nucleotides agree with TRBD1. The CDR3 covers 15 residues. V lost 0 bases, J lost 7 bases, and 2 bases stayed unmatched. Looked up from germline, CDR1 is SGHTA and CDR2 is FQGTGA.